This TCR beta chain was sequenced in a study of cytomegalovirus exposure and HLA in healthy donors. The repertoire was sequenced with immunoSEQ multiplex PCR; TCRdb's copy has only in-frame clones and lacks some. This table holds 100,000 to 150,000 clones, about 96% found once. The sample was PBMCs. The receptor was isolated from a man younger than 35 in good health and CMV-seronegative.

CDR3 amino acids: CASSARTGRNYGYTF. CDR3 DNA sequence: TGTGCCAGCAGCGCAAGGACAGGGAGAAACTATGGCTACACCTTC. The J gene is TRBJ1-2, the V gene TRBV11-3, with 8 bases fitting TRBD1. The germline gives CDR1 SGHNT, CDR2 YENEEA. V dropped 5 bases and J dropped 2; count of bases not matched to a gene: 7. The CDR3 is 15 amino acids. Using reference TRBV11-3 and TRBJ1-2 for the parts outside the CDR3, the full variable domain is EAGVVQSPRYKIIEKKQPVAFWCNPISGHNTLYWYLQNLGQGPELLIRYENEEAVDDSQLPKDRFSAERLKGVDSTLKIQPAELGDSAVYLCASSARTGRNYGYTFGSGTRLTVV.